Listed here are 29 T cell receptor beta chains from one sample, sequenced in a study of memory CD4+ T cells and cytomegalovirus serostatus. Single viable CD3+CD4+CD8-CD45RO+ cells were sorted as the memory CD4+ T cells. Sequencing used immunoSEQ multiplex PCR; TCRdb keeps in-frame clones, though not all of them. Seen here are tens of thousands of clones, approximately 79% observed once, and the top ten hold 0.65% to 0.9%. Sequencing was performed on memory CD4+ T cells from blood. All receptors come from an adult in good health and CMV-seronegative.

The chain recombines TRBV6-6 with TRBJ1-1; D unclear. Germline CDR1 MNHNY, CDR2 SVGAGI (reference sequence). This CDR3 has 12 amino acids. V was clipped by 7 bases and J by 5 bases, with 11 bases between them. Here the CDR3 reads CASTSVGTEAFF. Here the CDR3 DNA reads TGTGCCAGCACCTCGGTAGGTACTGAAGCTTTCTTT.

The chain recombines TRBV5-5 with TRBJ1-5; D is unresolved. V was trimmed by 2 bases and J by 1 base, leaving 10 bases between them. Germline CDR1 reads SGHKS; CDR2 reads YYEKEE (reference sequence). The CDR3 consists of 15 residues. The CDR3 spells CASSLYPTSNQPQHF. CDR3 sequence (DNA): TGTGCCAGCAGCTTATATCCAACGAGCAATCAGCCCCAGCATTTT.

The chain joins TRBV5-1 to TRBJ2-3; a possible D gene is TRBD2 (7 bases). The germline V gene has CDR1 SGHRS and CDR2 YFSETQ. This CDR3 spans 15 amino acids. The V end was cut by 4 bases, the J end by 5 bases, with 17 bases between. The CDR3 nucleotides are TGCGCCAGCAGCCGGGGCCGGGGGGCCTTAGATACGCAGTATTTT. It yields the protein CASSRGRGALDTQYF.

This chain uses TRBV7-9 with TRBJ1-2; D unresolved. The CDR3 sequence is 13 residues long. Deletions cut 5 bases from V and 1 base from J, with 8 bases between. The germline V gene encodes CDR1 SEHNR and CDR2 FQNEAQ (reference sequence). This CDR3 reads CASSLGNNYGYTF. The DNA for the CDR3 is TGTGCCAGCAGCCTCGGGAATAACTATGGCTACACCTTC.

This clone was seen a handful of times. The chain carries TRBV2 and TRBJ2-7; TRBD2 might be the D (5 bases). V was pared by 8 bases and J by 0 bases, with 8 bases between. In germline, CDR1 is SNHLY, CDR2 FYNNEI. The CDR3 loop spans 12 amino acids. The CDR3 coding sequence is TGTGCCAGCGCTGAGGGCTCCTACGAGCAGTACTTC. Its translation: CASAEGSYEQYF. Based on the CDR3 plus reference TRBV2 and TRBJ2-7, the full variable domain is EPEVTQTPSHQVTQMGQEVILRCVPISNHLYFYWYRQILGQKVEFLVSFYNNEISEKSEIFDDQFSVERPDGSNFTLKIRSTKLEDSAMYFCASAEGSYEQYFGPGTRLTVT.

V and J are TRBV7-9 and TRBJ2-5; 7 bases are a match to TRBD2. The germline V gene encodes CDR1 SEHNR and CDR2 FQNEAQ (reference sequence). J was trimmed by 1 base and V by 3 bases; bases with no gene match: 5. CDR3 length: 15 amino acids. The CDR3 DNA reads TGTGCCAGCAGCTTTAGCACTAGCGCCCAAGAGACCCAGTACTTC. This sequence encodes CASSFSTSAQETQYF.

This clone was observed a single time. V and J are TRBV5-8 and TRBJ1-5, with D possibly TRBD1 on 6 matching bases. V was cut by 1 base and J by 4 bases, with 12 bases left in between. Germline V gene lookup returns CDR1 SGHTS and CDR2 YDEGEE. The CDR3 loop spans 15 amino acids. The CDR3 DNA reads TGTGCCAGCAGCTTGTCAGGACAGACTAATCAGCCCCAGCATTTT. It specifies CASSLSGQTNQPQHF. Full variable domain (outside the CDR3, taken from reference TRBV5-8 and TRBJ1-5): EAGVTQSPTHLIKTRGQQATLRCSPISGHTSVYWYQQALGLGLQFLLWYDEGEERNRGNFPPRFSGRQFPNYSSELNVNALELEDSALYLCASSLSGQTNQPQHFGDGTRLSIL.

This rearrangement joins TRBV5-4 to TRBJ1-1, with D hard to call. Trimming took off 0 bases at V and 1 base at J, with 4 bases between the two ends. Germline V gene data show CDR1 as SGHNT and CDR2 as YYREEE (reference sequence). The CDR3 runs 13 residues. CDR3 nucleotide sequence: TGTGCCAGCAGCTTGGACGCGAACACTGAAGCTTTCTTT. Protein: CASSLDANTEAFF.

The CDR3 spells CASSLGQGREKLFF. The CDR3 DNA sequence: TGTGCCAGCAGCTTAGGACAGGGCCGCGAAAAACTGTTTTTT. The J gene is TRBJ1-4, the V gene TRBV5-4; 8 bases agree with TRBD1. The CDR3 sequence is 14 residues long. Looked up from germline, CDR1 is SGHNT and CDR2 is YYREEE (reference sequence). The J segment lost 8 bases and the V segment lost 2 bases, leaving 5 bases of the junction unmatched.

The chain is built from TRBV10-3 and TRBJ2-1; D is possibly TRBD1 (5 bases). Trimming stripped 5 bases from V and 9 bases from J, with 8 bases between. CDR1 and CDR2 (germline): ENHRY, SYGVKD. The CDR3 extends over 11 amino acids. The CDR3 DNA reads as TGTGCCATCAGTCAGGGCGGTGAGCAGTTCTTC. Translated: CAISQGGEQFF.

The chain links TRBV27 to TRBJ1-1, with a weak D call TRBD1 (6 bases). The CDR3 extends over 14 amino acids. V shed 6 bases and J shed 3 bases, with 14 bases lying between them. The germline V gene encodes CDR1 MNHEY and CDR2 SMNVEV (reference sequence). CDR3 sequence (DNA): TGTGCCAGCAGAACACTAACAGGGTACACTGAAGCTTTCTTT. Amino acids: CASRTLTGYTEAFF.

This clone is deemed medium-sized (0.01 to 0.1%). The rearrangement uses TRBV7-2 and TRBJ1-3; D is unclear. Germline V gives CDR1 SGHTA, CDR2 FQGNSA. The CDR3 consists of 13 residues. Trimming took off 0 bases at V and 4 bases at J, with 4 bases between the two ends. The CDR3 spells CASSLARGNTIYF. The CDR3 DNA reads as TGTGCCAGCAGCTTAGCGCGAGGAAACACCATATATTTT.

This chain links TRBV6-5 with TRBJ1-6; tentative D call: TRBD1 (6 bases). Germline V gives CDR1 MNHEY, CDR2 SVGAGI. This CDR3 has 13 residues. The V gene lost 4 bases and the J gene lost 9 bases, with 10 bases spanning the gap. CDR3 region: CASSSDRLSPLHF. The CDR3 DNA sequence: TGTGCCAGCAGTTCCGACAGGCTTTCACCCCTCCACTTT.

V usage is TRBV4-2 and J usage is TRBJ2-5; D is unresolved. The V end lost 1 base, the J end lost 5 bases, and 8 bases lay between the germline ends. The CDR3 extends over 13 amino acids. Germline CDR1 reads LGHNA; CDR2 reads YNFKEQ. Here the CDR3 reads CASSQAGLETQYF. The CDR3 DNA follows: TGTGCCAGCAGCCAAGCCGGGTTGGAGACCCAGTACTTC.

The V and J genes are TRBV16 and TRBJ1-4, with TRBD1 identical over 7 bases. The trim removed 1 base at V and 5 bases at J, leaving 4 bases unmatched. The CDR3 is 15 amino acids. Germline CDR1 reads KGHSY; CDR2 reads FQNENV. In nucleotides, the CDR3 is TGTGCCAGCAGCCAATTTCAGGGACAGAATGAAAAACTGTTTTTT. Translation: CASSQFQGQNEKLFF.

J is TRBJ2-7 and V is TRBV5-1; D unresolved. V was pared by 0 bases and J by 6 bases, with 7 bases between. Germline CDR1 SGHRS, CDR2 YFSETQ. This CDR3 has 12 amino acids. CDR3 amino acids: CASSLGRGEQYF. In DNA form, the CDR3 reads TGCGCCAGCAGCTTGGGGCGAGGCGAGCAGTACTTC.

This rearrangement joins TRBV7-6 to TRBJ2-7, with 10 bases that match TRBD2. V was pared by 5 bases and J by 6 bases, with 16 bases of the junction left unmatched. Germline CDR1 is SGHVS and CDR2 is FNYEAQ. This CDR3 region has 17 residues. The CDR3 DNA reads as TGTGCCAGCAGCCTCGAGTTTAGCGGGAGGTTTTTAGGCGAGCAGTACTTC. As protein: CASSLEFSGRFLGEQYF.

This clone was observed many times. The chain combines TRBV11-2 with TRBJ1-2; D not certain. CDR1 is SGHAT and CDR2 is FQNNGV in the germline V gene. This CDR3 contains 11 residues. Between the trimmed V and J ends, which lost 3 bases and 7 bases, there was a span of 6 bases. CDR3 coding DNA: TGTGCCAGCAGCTTTAGGGCTGGCTACACCTTC. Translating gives CASSFRAGYTF.

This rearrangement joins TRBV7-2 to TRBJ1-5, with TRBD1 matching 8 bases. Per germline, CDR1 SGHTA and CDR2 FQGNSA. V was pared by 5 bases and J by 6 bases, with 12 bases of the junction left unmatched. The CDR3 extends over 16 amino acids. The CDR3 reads CASSSAGGTRTQPQHF. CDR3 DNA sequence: TGTGCCAGCAGCAGTGCAGGGGGCACAAGGACTCAGCCCCAGCATTTT.

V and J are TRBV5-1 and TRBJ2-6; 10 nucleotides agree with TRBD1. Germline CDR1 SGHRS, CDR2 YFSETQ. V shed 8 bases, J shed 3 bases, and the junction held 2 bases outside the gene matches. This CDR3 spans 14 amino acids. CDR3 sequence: CASGQGDGANVLTF. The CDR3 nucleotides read TGCGCCAGTGGACAGGGGGATGGGGCCAACGTCCTGACTTTC.

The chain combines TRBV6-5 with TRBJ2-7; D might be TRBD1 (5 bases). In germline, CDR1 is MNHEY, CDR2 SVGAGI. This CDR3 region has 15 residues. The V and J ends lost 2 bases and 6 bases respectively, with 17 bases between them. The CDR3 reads CASSYIAGRGTEQYF. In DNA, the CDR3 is TGTGCCAGCAGTTACATTGCAGGGCGAGGCACCGAGCAGTACTTC.

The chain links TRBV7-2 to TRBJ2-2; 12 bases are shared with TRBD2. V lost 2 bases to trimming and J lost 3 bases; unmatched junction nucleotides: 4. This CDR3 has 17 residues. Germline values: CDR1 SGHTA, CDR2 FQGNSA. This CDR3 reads CASSLLAGGPHTGELFF. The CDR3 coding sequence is TGTGCCAGCAGCTTACTAGCGGGGGGGCCTCACACCGGGGAGCTGTTTTTT.

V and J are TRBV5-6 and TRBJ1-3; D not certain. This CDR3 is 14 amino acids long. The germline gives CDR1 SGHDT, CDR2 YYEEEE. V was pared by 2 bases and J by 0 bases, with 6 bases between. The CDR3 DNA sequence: TGTGCCAGCAGCTTATTCCCCTCTGGAAACACCATATATTTT. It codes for CASSLFPSGNTIYF.

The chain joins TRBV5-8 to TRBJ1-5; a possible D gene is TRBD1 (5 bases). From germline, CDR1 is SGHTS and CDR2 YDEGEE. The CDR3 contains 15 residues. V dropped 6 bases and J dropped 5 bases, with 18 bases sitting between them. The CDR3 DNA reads TGTGCCAGCACCCAAGTGAGGGGTCAATATCAGCCCCAGCATTTT. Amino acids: CASTQVRGQYQPQHF.

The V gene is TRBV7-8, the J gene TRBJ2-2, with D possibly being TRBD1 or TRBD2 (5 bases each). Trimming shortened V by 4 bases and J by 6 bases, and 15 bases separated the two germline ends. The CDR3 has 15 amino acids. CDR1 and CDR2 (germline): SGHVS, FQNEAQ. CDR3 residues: CASSSQWGLAGELFF. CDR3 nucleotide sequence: TGTGCCAGCAGCTCCCAGTGGGGGTTGGCCGGGGAGCTGTTTTTT.

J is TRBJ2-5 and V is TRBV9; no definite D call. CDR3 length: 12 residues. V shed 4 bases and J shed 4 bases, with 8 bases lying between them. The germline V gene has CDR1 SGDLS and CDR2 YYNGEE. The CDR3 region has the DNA TGTGCCAGCAGCCCGCGGTCAGAGACCCAGTACTTC. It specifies CASSPRSETQYF.

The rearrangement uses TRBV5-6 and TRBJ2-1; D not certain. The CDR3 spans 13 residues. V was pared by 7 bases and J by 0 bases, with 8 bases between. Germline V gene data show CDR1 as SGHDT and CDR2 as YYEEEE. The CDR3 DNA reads TGTGCCAGCGCCGCGAGCTCCTACAATGAGCAGTTCTTC. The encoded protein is CASAASSYNEQFF.

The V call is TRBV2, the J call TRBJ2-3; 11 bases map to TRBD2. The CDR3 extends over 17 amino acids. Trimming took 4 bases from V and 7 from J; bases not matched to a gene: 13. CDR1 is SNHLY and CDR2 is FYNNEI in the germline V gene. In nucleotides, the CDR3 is TGTGCCAGCAGTGCCGACTTAGCGGGGGGGACGAGGAATACGCAGTATTTT. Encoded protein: CASSADLAGGTRNTQYF.

In nucleotides, the CDR3 is TGTGCCAGCAGTAGACAGGGGAACACTGAAGCTTTCTTT. Amino acid sequence: CASSRQGNTEAFF. The chain combines TRBV6-6 with TRBJ1-1, with 7 bases matching TRBD1. V lost 5 bases and J lost 1; bases outside the gene matches: 1. Germline V gene sequence: CDR1 MNHNY, CDR2 SVGAGI (reference sequence). The CDR3 length is 13 residues.